This T cell receptor beta chain originates from a study of T cell changes during pregnancy in multiple sclerosis. CDR3 length: 16 amino acids. V lost 0 bases, J lost 6 bases, and 3 bases stayed unmatched. CDR1 is LGHNA, CDR2 YNFKEQ, per germline. TCRdb keeps only in-frame clones here, not all; method: immunoSEQ multiplex PCR. The data show fewer than 90,000 clones, about 93% seen once. This receptor was identified in a female donor with multiple sclerosis, enrolled in a pregnancy study. V usage is TRBV4-2 and J usage is TRBJ2-2; TRBD2 aligns across 11 bases. The starting material was peripheral blood, obtained in the first trimester of pregnancy. CDR3 loop: CASSQDPSGGSGELFF. For the CDR3, the DNA is TGTGCCAGCAGCCAAGATCCTAGCGGGGGGTCCGGGGAGCTGTTTTTT.